The 14 T cell receptor beta chains in this list originate from one sample, sequenced in a study of CD8+CD57+ T cells in acquired aplastic anemia. Profiling of TCR beta VDJ combinations and CDR3 sequences used genomic DNA as template. TCRdb re-called the reads with MiXCR, one entry per CDR3 protein. The sample contains approximately 250,000 distinct CDR3 sequences, less than 85% of which appear only once. Before being chosen for sequencing, patients had shown CD8+CD57+ cell expansion by flow cytometry. Sequenced material: sorted CD4+, CD8+, or CD8+CD57+ T cells (not recorded which) from PBMCs. These receptors all stem from a human donor with aplastic anemia.

The chain employs TRBV5-4 and TRBJ2-3; possibly TRBD1 for D (6 bases). In germline, CDR1 is SGHNT, CDR2 YYREEE (reference sequence). The germline V and J ends were trimmed by 2 bases and 4 bases, with 17 bases remaining between them. The length of the CDR3 is 16 residues. The CDR3 sequence: CASSFTRAGVADTQYF. The DNA of the CDR3 is TGTGCCAGCAGCTTTACTAGGGCAGGGGTCGCAGATACGCAGTATTTT.

This clonotype has at least ten counts. The J gene is TRBJ1-1, the V gene TRBV6-2 or TRBV6-3; D unclear. The CDR3 runs to 13 residues. The germline V and J ends were trimmed by 4 bases and 6 bases, with 12 bases remaining between them. The V gene's germline CDR1 is MNHEY and CDR2 SVGEGT. The CDR3 DNA sequence: TGTGCCAGCAGTTTTTTCTCTGGTTCTGAAGCTTTCTTT. Amino acids: CASSFFSGSEAFF.

Comments on this clonotype: One end of the junction does not line up with germline, which may come from a read error. V and J are TRBV7-6 and TRBJ2-3; D unclear. The germline CDR1 and CDR2 sequences are SGHVS and FNYEAQ. The CDR3 length is 13 residues. The DNA for the CDR3 is TGTGCCAGCGGCTTCGCGCCCACAGATACGCAGTATTTT. Translation: CASGFAPTDTQYF.

The chain carries TRBV5-6 and TRBJ2-5; 12 bases match TRBD2. The CDR3 sequence is 16 residues long. The junction had 9 bases not matched to a gene; V was cut back by 4 bases and J by 5 bases. CDR1 and CDR2 (germline): SGHDT, YYEEEE. The CDR3 DNA follows: TGTGCCAGCAGCACGCCTAGCGGGGGGGCTAGGGAGACCCAGTACTTC. Amino acid sequence: CASSTPSGGARETQYF.

The chain carries TRBV24-1 and TRBJ2-1; D tentatively reads TRBD1 or TRBD2 (6 bases each). Trimming cost V 9 bases and J 7 bases, with 18 bases left between them. Germline CDR1 is KGHDR and CDR2 is SFDVKD. The CDR3 runs to 14 residues. The CDR3 DNA reads TGTGCCACCGGGACAAGCGGAGGGTTGAATGAGCAGTTCTTC. As protein: CATGTSGGLNEQFF.

Regarding this clonotype: At one end, the junction sequence differs from germline, possibly due to a read error. CDR3 region: CASGTGGEQLSQDF. For the CDR3, the DNA is TGTGCCAGCGGGACAGGCGGCGAACAACTGTCCCAGGACTTC. V is TRBV9 and J is TRBJ2-5, with 8 bases aligning to TRBD1. Germline-derived CDR1 and CDR2 are SGDLS and YYNGEE. The CDR3 consists of 14 residues. The complete variable domain, with remaining parts taken from reference TRBV9 and TRBJ2-5, reads DSGVTQTPKHLITATGQRVTLRCSPRSGDLSVYWYQQSLDQGLQFLIQYYNGEERAKGNILERFSAQQFPDLHSELNLSSLELGDSALYFCASGTGGEQLSQDFGPGTRLLVL.

This chain links TRBV7-3 with TRBJ2-5; D is unclear. Between the trimmed V and J ends, which lost 5 bases and 14 bases, there was a span of 24 bases. This CDR3 region has 14 residues. Germline V gene lookup returns CDR1 SGHTA and CDR2 FQGTGA. The CDR3 DNA follows: TGTGCCAGCAGCATGACCGGCGGCCAAGAGACCCGCTACTTC. It is translated as CASSMTGGQETRYF.

V and J are TRBV7-9 and TRBJ1-1; D is undetermined. The length of the CDR3 is 16 residues. Germline loops: CDR1 SEHNR, CDR2 FQNEAQ (reference sequence). V lost 4 bases and J 4 bases, leaving 19 bases between the germline ends. The CDR3 nucleotides read TGTGCCAGCAGCTGGCCTCGCGTCGTGTTGAGCACTGAAGCTTTCTTT. Its protein product is CASSWPRVVLSTEAFF. Full variable domain (remainder filled in from reference TRBV7-9 and TRBJ1-1): DTGVSQNPRHKITKRGQNVTFRCDPISEHNRLYWYRQTLGQGPEFLTYFQNEAQLEKSRLLSDRFSAERPKGSFSTLEIQRTEQGDSAMYLCASSWPRVVLSTEAFFGQGTRLTVV.

The rearrangement uses TRBV5-6 and TRBJ1-1, with a possible D match to TRBD1 (6 bases). CDR1 is SGHDT and CDR2 is YYEEEE in the germline V gene. CDR3 length: 12 amino acids. The V end was cut by 2 bases, the J end by 8 bases, with 10 bases between. In DNA form, the CDR3 reads TGTGCCAGCAGCTTAGGGGGATTGGAAGCTTTCTTT. Its translation: CASSLGGLEAFF.

The CDR3 DNA is TGTGCCAGCAAGATCACTAGCGGGTCCTACAATGAGCAGTTCTTC. It encodes CASKITSGSYNEQFF. J is TRBJ2-1 and V is TRBV6-1; 9 nucleotides line up with TRBD2. The germline V gene has CDR1 MNHNS and CDR2 SASEGT. Unmatched junction bases numbered 5, after V lost 7 bases and J lost 1 base. The CDR3 extends over 15 amino acids.

The CDR3 spells CASSEKGRGLDEQYF. The CDR3 DNA sequence: TGTGCCAGCAGTGAAAAGGGCAGGGGGCTTGACGAGCAGTACTTC. The V call is TRBV2, the J call TRBJ2-7, with 8 bases matching TRBD1. Trimming cost V 2 bases and J 5 bases; bases outside gene matches: 8. This CDR3 comprises 15 residues. CDR1 SNHLY and CDR2 FYNNEI come from the germline V gene.

As to this clonotype: At one boundary the junction diverges from the germline segment, which might be a read error. The chain employs TRBV7-9 and TRBJ1-2, with D hard to call. Germline CDR1 SEHNR, CDR2 FQNEAQ (reference sequence). CDR3 length equals 15 residues. Here the CDR3 reads CASKLTREAHYGYTF. The CDR3 DNA is TGTGCCAGCAAGTTGACAAGGGAGGCCCACTACGGCTACACCTTC. Looking up the rest from reference TRBV7-9 and TRBJ1-2 gives the full variable domain: DTGVSQNPRHKITKRGQNVTFRCDPISEHNRLYWYRQTLGQGPEFLTYFQNEAQLEKSRLLSDRFSAERPKGSFSTLEIQRTEQGDSAMYLCASKLTREAHYGYTFGSGTRLTVV.

This clonotype was counted a few times. The V and J genes are TRBV7-8 and TRBJ1-2, with no clear D. This CDR3 is built from 16 residues. CDR1 is SGHVS and CDR2 is FQNEAQ in the germline V gene. V was trimmed by 3 bases and J by 10 bases, leaving 24 bases between them. DNA for the CDR3: TGTGCCAGCAGCTTGGAGGGAGGCCCCGATGCACAGTACTACACCTTC. The encoded protein is CASSLEGGPDAQYYTF.

The chain links TRBV15 to TRBJ1-1, with D possibly TRBD1 on 6 matching bases. From germline, CDR1 is LNHNV and CDR2 YYDKDF (reference sequence). This CDR3 contains 18 residues. Trimming removed 0 bases from V and 1 base from J, with 18 bases in between. The CDR3 spells CATSRDRGAAGGNTEAFF. The CDR3, as DNA: TGTGCCACCAGCAGAGATAGGGGGGCGGCGGGAGGGAACACTGAAGCTTTCTTT.